Presented here are 22 T cell receptor beta chains from one specimen sequenced in a study of regulatory T cells in long-lasting Graves disease. Time point denoted: persistent/refractory GD, antithyroid drugs over 5 years with positive TRAb. Following extraction of RNA from PBMCs, that RNA was used to make the TCR library. The authors built TCR beta libraries using iRepertoire HTBI primers and Arm-PCR of CDR3 regions. TCRdb recomputed calls from the multiplex PCR reads with MiXCR, one row per CDR3 protein. Of about 400,000 distinct CDR3 sequences detected, about 20% appear once; the ten largest clones hold less than 25%. The material was peripheral blood mononuclear cells (PBMCs), obtained when the disease was refractory, from a patient treated with antithyroid drugs. Every receptor here comes from a female donor with Graves disease.

This rearrangement joins TRBV7-9 to TRBJ1-6; D gene ambiguous. Germline lookup yields CDR1 SEHNR and CDR2 FQNEAQ (reference sequence). The CDR3 length is 13 residues. V lost 7 bases and J lost 3, with 7 bases in between. CDR3: CASTAVYNSPLHF. The CDR3, as DNA: TGTGCCAGCACGGCGGTCTATAATTCACCCCTCCACTTT.

The chain is built from TRBV19 and TRBJ2-6; D may match TRBD1 or TRBD2 (7 bases each). The CDR3 covers 16 residues. The germline V gene has CDR1 LNHDA and CDR2 SQIVND (reference sequence). With 5 bases removed from V and 1 base from J, the gap between germline ends came to 12 bases. The CDR3 sequence: CASSARGGSGANVLTF. For the CDR3, the DNA is TGTGCCAGTAGTGCCAGGGGGGGATCTGGGGCCAACGTCCTGACTTTC. The whole variable domain, filled in from reference TRBV19 and TRBJ2-6, reads DGGITQSPKYLFRKEGQNVTLSCEQNLNHDAMYWYRQDPGQGLRLIYYSQIVNDFQKGDIAEGYSVSREKKESFPLTVTSAQKNPTAFYLCASSARGGSGANVLTFGAGSRLTVL.

This clonotype was counted between two and nine times. The chain employs TRBV12-3 or TRBV12-4 and TRBJ2-7; a possible D gene is TRBD2 (7 bases). With 6 bases removed from V and 3 bases from J, the gap between germline ends came to 24 bases. The CDR3 length is 17 residues. CDR3 sequence (DNA): TGTGCCAGCAGCTCCTTTCCCGAAGGGGGGGCAATCTACGAGCAGTACTTC. Residues: CASSSFPEGGAIYEQYF.

This clonotype was counted between two and nine times. This rearrangement joins TRBV6-5 to TRBJ2-5; TRBD2 matches at 7 bases. Germline loops: CDR1 MNHEY, CDR2 SVGAGI. This CDR3 region has 13 residues. After removal of 4 bases from V and 5 bases from J, the junction contained 4 bases not matched to a gene. The CDR3 DNA reads as TGTGCCAGCAGTTCGTCCGGGAGGGAGACCCAGTACTTC. Translated: CASSSSGRETQYF.

This clonotype was observed at least ten times. The chain uses TRBV5-6 and TRBJ1-1; D perhaps matches TRBD1 (6 bases). The CDR3 consists of 14 residues. CDR1 and CDR2 from the germline V gene are SGHDT and YYEEEE. Trimming stripped 4 bases from V and 2 bases from J, with 12 bases between. CDR3 region: CASSPEDSNTEAFF. The CDR3, as DNA: TGTGCCAGCAGCCCAGAGGACAGTAACACTGAAGCTTTCTTT.

The rearrangement uses TRBV2 and TRBJ2-1, with D tentatively TRBD1 (6 bases). The CDR3 extends over 15 amino acids. The ends were cut back, 7 bases at V and 6 bases at J, with 19 bases in the middle. Germline CDR1 SNHLY, CDR2 FYNNEI. The CDR3: CASTLDSGVRNEQFF. The CDR3 nucleotides read TGTGCCAGCACCTTGGACAGTGGCGTGCGCAATGAGCAGTTCTTC.

Many counts were recorded for this clonotype. The chain links TRBV28 to TRBJ2-7; the D call may be TRBD1 or TRBD2 (5 bases each). The V end lost 5 bases, the J end lost 7 bases, and 18 bases lay between the germline ends. The CDR3 length is 14 residues. The germline V gene has CDR1 MDHEN and CDR2 SYDVKM. The CDR3, as DNA: TGTGCCAGCAGTCTACAGGCCCCCTCGGGGGAGCAGTACTTC. It is translated as CASSLQAPSGEQYF.

The genes are TRBV7-9 and TRBJ2-7, with 10 bases identical to TRBD2. The CDR3 has 15 amino acids. The trim removed 1 base at V and 7 bases at J, leaving 7 bases unmatched. CDR1 and CDR2 from the germline V gene are SEHNR and FQNEAQ (reference sequence). CDR3 amino acids: CASSLGGTSVSEQYF. CDR3 nucleotides: TGTGCCAGCAGCTTAGGCGGGACTAGCGTAAGTGAGCAGTACTTC. The full variable domain, completed using reference TRBV7-9 and TRBJ2-7, is DTGVSQNPRHKITKRGQNVTFRCDPISEHNRLYWYRQTLGQGPEFLTYFQNEAQLEKSRLLSDRFSAERPKGSFSTLEIQRTEQGDSAMYLCASSLGGTSVSEQYFGPGTRLTVT.

V is TRBV6-5 and J is TRBJ2-7; D gene unclear. The CDR3 is 13 amino acids. V was shortened by 2 bases and J by 4 bases, with 9 bases between the two germline ends. CDR1 and CDR2 from the germline V gene are MNHEY and SVGAGI. CDR3 DNA: TGTGCCAGCAGTTACGGTCTGGGTTACGAGCAGTACTTC. Encoded protein: CASSYGLGYEQYF.

This clonotype came up many times. The V and J genes are TRBV11-3 and TRBJ1-2, with 7 bases matching TRBD1. Germline lookup yields CDR1 SGHNT and CDR2 YENEEA. With V trimmed by 0 bases and J by 4 bases, 11 bases remained unmatched. The CDR3 sequence is 17 residues long. CDR3 sequence reads: CASSLDEDEGARYGYTF. CDR3 bases: TGTGCCAGCAGCTTAGATGAGGACGAGGGGGCTCGCTATGGCTACACCTTC. Complete variable domain (other parts from reference TRBV11-3 and TRBJ1-2): EAGVVQSPRYKIIEKKQPVAFWCNPISGHNTLYWYLQNLGQGPELLIRYENEEAVDDSQLPKDRFSAERLKGVDSTLKIQPAELGDSAVYLCASSLDEDEGARYGYTFGSGTRLTVV.

The chain couples TRBV7-8 to TRBJ1-5, with 10 bases matching TRBD1. Germline CDR1 reads SGHVS; CDR2 reads FQNEAQ. V was clipped by 3 bases and J by 7 bases; unmatched bases: 6. The CDR3 covers 15 residues. The CDR3 region is CASSLGQGIIQPQHF. The CDR3 coding sequence is TGTGCCAGCAGCTTGGGACAGGGGATAATACAGCCCCAGCATTTT.

The CDR3 bases are TGTGCCAGCAGCGTAAACCCCGGGACTAGCGGGATAGGCGGGGAGCTGTTTTTT. Translation: CASSVNPGTSGIGGELFF. V is TRBV9 and J is TRBJ2-2, with TRBD2 matching over 13 bases. This CDR3 is 18 amino acids long. Germline V gene lookup returns CDR1 SGDLS and CDR2 YYNGEE. Trimming removed 1 base from V and 7 bases from J; junction bases left unmatched: 10.

This clonotype has at least ten counts. This chain joins TRBV28 and TRBJ2-7, with a tentative D call TRBD1 (5 bases). The CDR3 sequence is 12 residues long. The germline gives CDR1 MDHEN, CDR2 SYDVKM. V lost 4 bases and J 9 bases, leaving 13 bases between the germline ends. Here the CDR3 reads CASSSPRQTQYF. The CDR3 bases are TGTGCCAGCAGTTCCCCGCGACAGACGCAGTACTTC.

This sequence joins TRBV29-1 and TRBJ2-7; 7 bases agree with TRBD2. Germline-derived CDR1 and CDR2 are SQVTM and ANQGSEA. The CDR3 contains 11 residues. The V and J ends lost 4 bases and 5 bases, in that order; junction bases with no gene match: 2. The CDR3 loop reads CSVGDYHEQYF. The CDR3 DNA sequence: TGCAGCGTTGGGGACTATCACGAGCAGTACTTC.

By sample fraction, this clonotype is medium-sized. The chain combines TRBV2 with TRBJ2-7; the D gene could be TRBD1 or TRBD2 (5 bases each). The CDR3 runs to 12 residues. The germline V and J ends were trimmed by 6 bases and 8 bases, with 14 bases remaining between them. Germline loops: CDR1 SNHLY, CDR2 FYNNEI. CDR3 residues: CASRNIGAQQYF. CDR3 DNA sequence: TGTGCCAGCAGAAATATCGGGGCCCAGCAGTACTTC.

This clonotype appeared many times. The V call is TRBV6-2 or TRBV6-3, the J call TRBJ2-7; 10 nucleotides align to TRBD2. Trimming cost V 6 bases and J 2 bases; bases outside gene matches: 7. The CDR3 contains 15 residues. Germline CDR1 MNHEY, CDR2 SVGEGT. The CDR3 DNA reads as TGTGCCAGCAGCTCCCCAGCGGGAGGGCCCTACGAGCAGTACTTC. It is translated as CASSSPAGGPYEQYF.

CDR3 bases: TGCGCCAGCAGCCAAGAAGAGGGGGCCTTCACTGAAGCTTTCTTT. This encodes CASSQEEGAFTEAFF. The J gene is TRBJ1-1, the V gene TRBV4-1; 7 bases are a match to TRBD1. Germline loops: CDR1 MGHRA, CDR2 YSYEKL. This CDR3 is built from 15 residues. V was clipped by 0 bases and J by 4 bases; unmatched bases: 5.

The rearrangement links TRBV5-1 to TRBJ1-1; 9 nucleotides agree with TRBD1. Germline loops: CDR1 SGHRS, CDR2 YFSETQ. The CDR3 covers 18 residues. V shed 2 bases, J shed 1 base, and the junction held 12 bases outside the gene matches. CDR3 in DNA: TGCGCCAGCAGCTTAAGGGGACAGGGTCAAGCGGCGAACACTGAAGCTTTCTTT. Translated, it gives CASSLRGQGQAANTEAFF.

In its sample, this clonotype was seen a few times. The V and J genes are TRBV28 and TRBJ2-7; 10 bases fit TRBD2. Germline CDR1 and CDR2: MDHEN and SYDVKM. The CDR3 extends over 13 amino acids. Losses at the gene ends were 8 bases for V and 2 bases for J; bases not matched to a gene: 3. CDR3 nucleotide sequence: TGTGCCAGCGGACTAGCGGATACCTACGAGCAGTACTTC. Its protein product is CASGLADTYEQYF.

V usage is TRBV7-2 and J usage is TRBJ2-7; 9 nucleotides line up with TRBD2. V was pared by 5 bases and J by 4 bases, with 12 bases of the junction left unmatched. The CDR3 totals 16 residues. Germline CDR1 and CDR2: SGHTA and FQGNSA. As DNA, the CDR3 is TGTGCCAGCAGCCCCAGGGTAGCGGGGGTTCTATACGAGCAGTACTTC. Amino acid sequence: CASSPRVAGVLYEQYF.

The V gene is TRBV15, the J gene TRBJ2-1; the match to TRBD2 covers 13 bases. Germline V gene data show CDR1 as LNHNV and CDR2 as YYDKDF (reference sequence). The J segment lost 6 bases and the V segment lost 0 bases, leaving 5 bases of the junction unmatched. The CDR3 is 17 residues long. The CDR3 region is CATSRDYGTSGINEQFF. CDR3 bases: TGTGCCACCAGCAGAGACTATGGGACTAGCGGGATCAATGAGCAGTTCTTC.

This clonotype has a count of ten or more. This chain links TRBV10-3 with TRBJ1-4, with TRBD1 identical over 10 bases. This CDR3 has 17 residues. V dropped 4 bases and J dropped 0; count of bases not matched to a gene: 5. Germline assignment: CDR1 ENHRY and CDR2 SYGVKD. The CDR3 bases are TGTGCCATCAGTGGAGGGACAGGGGCCGCAACTAATGAAAAACTGTTTTTT. This sequence encodes CAISGGTGAATNEKLFF.